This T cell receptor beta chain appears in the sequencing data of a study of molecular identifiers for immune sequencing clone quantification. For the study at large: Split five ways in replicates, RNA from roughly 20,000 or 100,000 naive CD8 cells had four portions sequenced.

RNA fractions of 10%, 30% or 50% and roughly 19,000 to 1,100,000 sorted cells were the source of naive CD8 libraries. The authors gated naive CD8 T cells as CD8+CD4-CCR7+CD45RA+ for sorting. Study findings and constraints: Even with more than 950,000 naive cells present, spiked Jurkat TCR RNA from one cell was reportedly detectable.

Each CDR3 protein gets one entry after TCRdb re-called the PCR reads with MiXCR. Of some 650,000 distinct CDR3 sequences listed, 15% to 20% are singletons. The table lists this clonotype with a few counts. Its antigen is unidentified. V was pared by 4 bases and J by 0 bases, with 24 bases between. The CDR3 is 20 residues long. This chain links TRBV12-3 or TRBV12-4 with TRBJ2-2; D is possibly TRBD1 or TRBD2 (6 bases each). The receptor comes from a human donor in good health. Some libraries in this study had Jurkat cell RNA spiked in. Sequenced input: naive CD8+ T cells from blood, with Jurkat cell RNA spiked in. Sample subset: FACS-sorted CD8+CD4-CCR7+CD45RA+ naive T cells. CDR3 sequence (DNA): TGTGCCAGCAGTTCCCCCGAAGGGGGGATAATTGGAGCGAACACCGGGGAGCTGTTTTTT. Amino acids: CASSSPEGGIIGANTGELFF.